One sample yielded the 16 T cell receptor beta chains listed below, sequenced in a study of blood T cells in healthy people across ages. Next came a second PCR, run for roughly 7 to 12 cycles, which used a sample-barcoded 5' primer along with a J-beta primer mix. TCRdb called the 5' RACE reads again in MiXCR, with one record for every CDR3 protein. The sample has some 750,000 distinct CDR3 sequences; about 20% are singletons. Sequencing was done on a sample of blood. The receptors originated from a man aged 70 or older in good health.

The chain couples TRBV20-1 to TRBJ1-1; 9 nucleotides align to TRBD1. In germline, CDR1 is DFQATT, CDR2 SNEGSKA (reference sequence). The CDR3 loop spans 11 amino acids. The V gene end was trimmed by 6 bases and the J gene end by 10 bases; junction bases not matched to a gene: 6. The CDR3 spells CSARTGEGAFF. DNA of the CDR3: TGCAGTGCCAGGACAGGGGAAGGAGCTTTCTTT.

In its sample, this clonotype was seen a few times. The chain links TRBV25-1 to TRBJ2-1; TRBD2 agrees at 13 bases. In germline, CDR1 is MGHDK, CDR2 SYGVNS. This CDR3 is 18 amino acids long. Unmatched junction bases numbered 7, after V lost 4 bases and J lost 1 base. This CDR3 reads CASSVGLAGAASYNEQFF. CDR3 DNA: TGTGCCAGCAGTGTAGGACTAGCGGGGGCTGCGTCCTACAATGAGCAGTTCTTC.

The V call is TRBV18, the J call TRBJ2-1; 7 nucleotides align to TRBD2. This CDR3 has 17 amino acids. V gave up 2 bases and J gave up 7 bases; unmatched junction bases: 14. Germline CDR1 reads KGHSH; CDR2 reads LQKENI. The CDR3 DNA follows: TGTGCCAGCTCACCAACTCCCGGGACTACCCCTGGGAATGAGCAGTTCTTC. Translating it yields CASSPTPGTTPGNEQFF. The full variable domain, with the rest looked up from reference TRBV18 and TRBJ2-1, is NAGVMQNPRHLVRRRGQEARLRCSPMKGHSHVYWYRQLPEEGLKFMVYLQKENIIDESGMPKERFSAEFPKEGPSILRIQQVVRGDSAAYFCASSPTPGTTPGNEQFFGPGTRLTVL.

In its sample, this clonotype was seen once. The chain carries TRBV12-3 or TRBV12-4 and TRBJ2-1; TRBD2 aligns across 8 bases. J gave up 9 bases and V 7 bases, and 14 bases lay outside the gene matches. The CDR3 runs to 15 residues. CDR3 amino acids: CASMFTGAAGGEQFF. CDR3 DNA sequence: TGTGCCAGCATGTTTACGGGTGCCGCGGGGGGTGAGCAGTTCTTC.

V usage is TRBV20-1 and J usage is TRBJ1-5; perhaps TRBD1 as D (5 bases). The CDR3 extends over 15 amino acids. Deletions cut 3 bases from V and 0 bases from J, with 12 bases between. Per germline, CDR1 DFQATT and CDR2 SNEGSKA (reference sequence). CDR3 nucleotide sequence: TGCAGTGCTAGCTTCGGGGGGTTTAGCAATCAGCCCCAGCATTTT. Translation gives CSASFGGFSNQPQHF.

The chain uses TRBV12-3 or TRBV12-4 and TRBJ1-1, with D unclear. The V end lost 6 bases, the J end lost 0 bases, and 8 bases lay between the germline ends. The CDR3 covers 13 residues. The CDR3 reads CASRRFMNTEAFF. In DNA form, the CDR3 reads TGTGCCAGCAGACGGTTCATGAACACTGAAGCTTTCTTT.

This chain joins TRBV24-1 and TRBJ2-2; TRBD1 aligns across 8 bases. Germline V gene lookup returns CDR1 KGHDR and CDR2 SFDVKD. After removal of 3 bases from V and 4 bases from J, the junction contained 9 bases not matched to a gene. The CDR3 covers 17 residues. The CDR3 here is CATSDLRTGISTGELFF. The CDR3 nucleotides are TGTGCCACCAGTGATCTTCGGACAGGGATTAGCACCGGGGAGCTGTTTTTT.

This clonotype was counted a single time. V usage is TRBV7-2 and J usage is TRBJ2-7; 14 bases are a match to TRBD2. CDR3 length equals 16 residues. Per germline, CDR1 SGHTA and CDR2 FQGNSA. V trimming: 7 bases; J trimming: 2 bases; junction bases outside the gene matches: 7. The CDR3 protein is CASIWTSGGNTYEQYF. Here the CDR3 DNA reads TGTGCCAGCATATGGACTAGCGGGGGGAACACCTACGAGCAGTACTTC.

The sample holds many counts of this clonotype. The rearrangement joins TRBV7-9 to TRBJ1-3, with D hard to call. Germline lookup yields CDR1 SEHNR and CDR2 FQNEAQ (reference sequence). CDR3 size: 16 residues. V shed 5 bases and J shed 0 bases, with 14 bases lying between them. The CDR3, as DNA: TGTGCCAGCAGCCGAGTGGACCGGCCCTCTGGAAACACCATATATTTT. It is translated as CASSRVDRPSGNTIYF.

Regarding this clonotype: One junction end disagrees with the germline gene, perhaps due to a read error. The chain carries TRBV19 and TRBJ2-1; TRBD1 matches 8 bases. CDR1 and CDR2 from the germline V gene are LNHDA and SQIVND (reference sequence). The CDR3 sequence is 12 residues long. The chain's CDR3 is CASSVAGGHRIF. The CDR3 region has the DNA TGTGCCAGTAGTGTCGCAGGGGGCCACCGTATCTTC. Full variable domain (remainder filled in from reference TRBV19 and TRBJ2-1): DGGITQSPKYLFRKEGQNVTLSCEQNLNHDAMYWYRQDPGQGLRLIYYSQIVNDFQKGDIAEGYSVSREKKESFPLTVTSAQKNPTAFYLCASSVAGGHRIFGPGTRLTVL.

V gene TRBV10-3 combines with J gene TRBJ1-2; TRBD1 aligns across 7 bases. CDR1 is ENHRY and CDR2 is SYGVKD in the germline V gene. V trimming: 4 bases; J trimming: 0 bases; junction bases outside the gene matches: 11. This CDR3 is built from 17 residues. Here the CDR3 reads CAISVISGQASNYGYTF. CDR3 bases: TGTGCCATCAGTGTCATATCAGGACAGGCTTCTAACTATGGCTACACCTTC.

This clonotype was detected a few times. The junction differs from germline at one of its ends, possibly a read error. V is TRBV28 and J is TRBJ1-3, with D tentatively TRBD1 (5 bases). This CDR3 is built from 11 residues. Germline V gene data show CDR1 as MDHEN and CDR2 as SYDVKM. The CDR3: CASSPGARVFF. CDR3 nucleotides: TGTGCCAGCAGTCCCGGGGCAAGGGTCTTTTTT.

The table lists this clonotype with a few counts. V usage is TRBV20-1 and J usage is TRBJ2-1; TRBD2 aligns across 7 bases. The J call may be faulty, since TRBJ2-7 better matches the DNA end. This CDR3 contains 15 residues. Germline CDR1 is DFQATT and CDR2 is SNEGSKA (reference sequence). DNA for the CDR3: TGCAGTGCTAGACCAGGGACTATTAGATCCTACGAGCAGTACTTC. Its protein product is CSARPGTIRSYEQYF.

This chain connects TRBV5-1 to TRBJ2-5, with TRBD2 identical over 8 bases. V dropped 0 bases and J dropped 3; count of bases not matched to a gene: 10. Per the germline V gene, CDR1 is SGHRS and CDR2 is YFSETQ. CDR3 length: 17 amino acids. The CDR3 DNA reads TGCGCCAGCAGCTTGGGAGTTGGGTTAGCGGGGAAAGAGACCCAGTACTTC. Its protein is CASSLGVGLAGKETQYF.

Note on this clonotype: The CDR3 does not end in the conserved phenylalanine or tryptophan, so this is likely a read error. CDR3: CATTTELNYGYTL. The CDR3 DNA sequence: TGTGCCACCACGACAGAGCTAAACTATGGCTACACCCTC. The V call is TRBV10-3, the J call TRBJ1-2; D may be TRBD1 (5 bases). The CDR3 consists of 13 residues. The V gene's germline CDR1 is ENHRY and CDR2 SYGVKD. V lost 10 bases to trimming and J lost 2 bases, with 14 bases between them.

In this sample, this clonotype turned up many times. V and J are TRBV6-4 and TRBJ1-1; 10 bases map to TRBD1. CDR3 length: 14 residues. Trimming cost V 0 bases and J 5 bases; bases outside gene matches: 0. CDR1 is MRHNA, CDR2 SNTAGT, per germline. CDR3 bases: TGTGCCAGCAGTGACTCGGACAGGGGGACTGAAGCTTTCTTT. This gives the protein CASSDSDRGTEAFF.